The clone carrying this T cell receptor beta chain was recorded once. As processed by the authors: Researchers report that nucleated cell counts were estimated from reference gene primer amplification. Some clones are missing from TCRdb's copy, which holds only in-frame ones; the method was immunoSEQ multiplex PCR. V and J calls and clone size are copied from that table; D and trimming were computed from the DNA. The table has around 190,000 clones, roughly nine tenths seen once. The sample belongs to a study of blood T cell repertoires in COVID-19. Study summary: The United States, Italy and Spain supplied acute and convalescent COVID-19 samples. From T cells, B-cell-depleted T cells, or PBMCs came the material, which was cDNA or gDNA.

Germline values: CDR1 SGHAT, CDR2 FQNNGV. Deletions cut 8 bases from V and 8 bases from J, with 16 bases between. The CDR3 is 13 residues long. The sequence came from a man between 70 and 80 years old with active or convalescent COVID-19. Sequenced material: peripheral blood. V usage is TRBV11-2 and J usage is TRBJ2-4; possible D gene TRBD2, 5 bases. CDR3 DNA: TGTGCCAGCGGCACCGGAGCGCGGGACATTCAGTACTTC. Its protein product is CASGTGARDIQYF.